A single sample gave rise to the 22 T cell receptor beta chains below, sequenced in a study of human T cells and chemical hapten exposure. Time point reported: pre-sensitization, week 0. Noted treatment: therapeutic diphenylcyclopropenone sensitization with weekly scalp DPC. TCRdb processed the RACE reads anew with MiXCR; each CDR3 protein has one entry. This sample has approximately 320,000 distinct CDR3 sequences, with about 5.4% found just once. The specimen comprised whole blood, sampled in connection with sensitization to the hapten diphenylcyclopropenone (DPC). The source is a woman between 18 and 29 years old with alopecia areata. Some clones in this sample may be carry-over from other donors' samples.

The J gene is TRBJ2-7, the V gene TRBV6-1; unclear D gene. This CDR3 is built from 15 residues. The germline V and J ends were trimmed by 1 base and 0 bases, with 10 bases remaining between them. Per germline, CDR1 MNHNS and CDR2 SASEGT. CDR3 residues: CASSEVPDTSYEQYF. As DNA, the CDR3 is TGTGCCAGCAGTGAAGTTCCGGATACCTCCTACGAGCAGTACTTC.

The sample holds a few counts of this clonotype. This sequence joins TRBV7-9 and TRBJ1-5; D may be TRBD1 (6 bases). V dropped 4 bases and J dropped 2 bases, with 18 bases sitting between them. From germline, CDR1 is SEHNR and CDR2 FQNEAQ (reference sequence). The CDR3 has 17 residues. The DNA for the CDR3 is TGTGCCAGCAGCTCCACCAAACAGGGTGACGGCAATCAGCCCCAGCATTTT. The encoded protein is CASSSTKQGDGNQPQHF.

This clonotype was observed a handful of times. V is TRBV6-8 and J is TRBJ1-1; no reliable D call. The germline CDR1 and CDR2 sequences are MNHGY and SAAAGT. With 6 bases removed from V and 8 bases from J, the gap between germline ends came to 16 bases. CDR3 length: 13 amino acids. The CDR3 protein is CASSPGGWYEAFF. The CDR3 DNA is TGTGCCAGCAGCCCCGGAGGTTGGTACGAAGCTTTCTTT.

This clonotype was seen many times. This sequence joins TRBV20-1 and TRBJ2-2; perhaps TRBD2 as D (6 bases). Germline V gene data show CDR1 as DFQATT and CDR2 as SNEGSKA (reference sequence). This CDR3 is 14 amino acids long. Trimming took 3 bases from V and 0 from J, leaving 8 bases between them. The CDR3: CSASAGTNTGELFF. CDR3 DNA: TGCAGTGCTAGCGCGGGGACGAACACCGGGGAGCTGTTTTTT.

The chain is built from TRBV5-1 and TRBJ2-3; D gene unclear. V lost 4 bases and J lost 0, with 15 bases in between. CDR1 and CDR2 from the germline V gene are SGHRS and YFSETQ. The CDR3 contains 16 residues. This CDR3 reads CASSPPSAASTDTQYF. In DNA form, the CDR3 reads TGCGCCAGCAGCCCCCCATCCGCCGCTAGCACAGATACGCAGTATTTT.

The chain joins TRBV6-5 to TRBJ2-2; 10 nucleotides line up with TRBD1. After removal of 6 bases from V and 4 bases from J, the junction contained 5 bases not matched to a gene. Germline CDR1 reads MNHEY; CDR2 reads SVGAGI. The CDR3 runs 15 residues. The CDR3 here is CASSAWTGGTGELFF. In DNA form, the CDR3 reads TGTGCCAGCAGCGCCTGGACAGGGGGCACCGGGGAGCTGTTTTTT.

The table lists this clonotype with many counts. The chain employs TRBV11-1 and TRBJ2-1; 7 nucleotides line up with TRBD1. J gave up 4 bases and V 5 bases, and 5 bases lay outside the gene matches. The germline V gene encodes CDR1 SGHAT and CDR2 FQDESV (reference sequence). CDR3 length equals 14 residues. The DNA for the CDR3 is TGTGCCAGCAGCGCCCGGGACAGATACAATGAGCAGTTCTTC. Translated: CASSARDRYNEQFF.

The V call is TRBV7-8, the J call TRBJ2-5; possible D gene TRBD1, 6 bases. V gave up 5 bases and J gave up 4 bases, with 11 bases separating them. Germline V CDR1 and CDR2: SGHVS, FQNEAQ. This CDR3 has 13 residues. This chain's CDR3 is CASSARGPETQYF. The CDR3 DNA reads TGTGCCAGCAGCGCCAGGGGCCCAGAGACCCAGTACTTC.

The gene calls are TRBV11-1 and TRBJ1-1, with 7 bases matching TRBD1. The CDR3 has 14 amino acids. The V gene's germline CDR1 is SGHAT and CDR2 FQDESV (reference sequence). V shed 3 bases, J shed 9 bases, and the junction held 10 bases outside the gene matches. In DNA, the CDR3 is TGTGCCAGCAGCTTTACTCCTGAGACAGGGAAAGCTTTCTTT. This codes for CASSFTPETGKAFF. Supplemented by reference TRBV11-1 and TRBJ1-1, the full variable domain reads EAEVAQSPRYKITEKSQAVAFWCDPISGHATLYWYRQILGQGPELLVQFQDESVVDDSQLPKDRFSAERLKGVDSTLKIQPAELGDSAMYLCASSFTPETGKAFFGQGTRLTVV.

This clonotype was observed at least ten times. This rearrangement joins TRBV20-1 to TRBJ1-1; 9 nucleotides align to TRBD1. CDR3 length: 17 amino acids. V was clipped by 0 bases and J by 0 bases; unmatched bases: 8. CDR1 and CDR2 from the germline V gene are DFQATT and SNEGSKA (reference sequence). CDR3 DNA: TGCAGTGCTAGAGATAGGTTAGGACAGGGGTTGAACACTGAAGCTTTCTTT. This translates into CSARDRLGQGLNTEAFF.

At least ten counts were recorded for this clonotype. The V and J genes are TRBV18 and TRBJ2-3; 7 bases map to TRBD1. J was trimmed by 1 base and V by 5 bases; bases with no gene match: 0. Per germline, CDR1 KGHSH and CDR2 LQKENI. The CDR3 is made up of 13 amino acids. In DNA form, the CDR3 reads TGTGCCAGCTCAACAGGGGGCACAGATACGCAGTATTTT. It codes for CASSTGGTDTQYF.

This clonotype was detected many times. The chain combines TRBV28 with TRBJ1-2; maybe TRBD1 (5 bases). This CDR3 is 17 amino acids long. V was cut by 2 bases and J by 0 bases, with 16 bases left in between. Germline V gene lookup returns CDR1 MDHEN and CDR2 SYDVKM. The DNA for the CDR3 is TGTGCCAGCAGTTTACCTCCTGGGACGGAACCTAACTATGGCTACACCTTC. As protein: CASSLPPGTEPNYGYTF.

The rearrangement joins TRBV29-1 to TRBJ1-1; TRBD1 might be the D (6 bases). The CDR3 has 13 residues. The ends were cut back, 2 bases at V and 9 bases at J, with 16 bases in the middle. CDR1 and CDR2 from the germline V gene are SQVTM and ANQGSEA. The CDR3 coding sequence is TGCAGCGTTGAAAGCCCGACAGGACCTAAAGCTTTCTTT. This codes for CSVESPTGPKAFF.

This clonotype was detected ten times or more. CDR3 amino acids: CASSRFPGQRDIQYF. CDR3 nucleotide sequence: TGTGCCAGCAGCCGTTTCCCGGGACAGAGGGACATTCAGTACTTC. The chain has TRBV28 and TRBJ2-4; 7 bases fit TRBD1. The CDR3 runs to 15 residues. From germline, CDR1 is MDHEN and CDR2 SYDVKM. J was trimmed by 8 bases and V by 6 bases; bases with no gene match: 13.

This clonotype showed up just a few times. J is TRBJ2-3 and V is TRBV7-2; D may be TRBD2 (5 bases). V lost 3 bases and J 0 bases, leaving 16 bases between the germline ends. The CDR3 contains 17 residues. Germline assignment: CDR1 SGHTA and CDR2 FQGNSA. This CDR3 reads CASSFKRQIPSTDTQYF. CDR3 in DNA: TGTGCCAGCAGCTTTAAGCGGCAGATTCCTAGCACAGATACGCAGTATTTT.

Concerning this clonotype: The conserved closing phenylalanine or tryptophan is absent in this CDR3, likely reflecting a read error. This chain joins TRBV5-8 and TRBJ2-7; no clear D. V lost 1 base, J lost 3 bases, and 5 bases lay in between. Germline CDR1 SGHTS, CDR2 YDEGEE. The length of the CDR3 is 12 residues. The CDR3 protein is CASSLLGYEQYL. Written as DNA, the CDR3 is TGTGCCAGCAGCTTGTTAGGCTACGAGCAGTACCTC.

In this sample, this clonotype turned up many times. The chain employs TRBV4-3 and TRBJ2-2; possibly TRBD1 or TRBD2 for D (6 bases each). The germline V gene encodes CDR1 LGHNA and CDR2 YSLEER. V lost 5 bases and J 0 bases, leaving 16 bases between the germline ends. The CDR3 consists of 17 residues. The CDR3 DNA sequence: TGCGCCAGCAGCGCAGTGGGGGGCCCTTCGAACACCGGGGAGCTGTTTTTT. Protein sequence: CASSAVGGPSNTGELFF.

Ten or more counts support this clonotype. This chain uses TRBV20-1 with TRBJ2-3; 8 bases line up with TRBD2. From germline, CDR1 is DFQATT and CDR2 SNEGSKA (reference sequence). V was clipped by 4 bases and J by 4 bases; unmatched bases: 10. The CDR3 has 15 residues. The CDR3 bases are TGCAGTGCTATGTCCGGAACGGGGGGGGCAGATACGCAGTATTTT. This sequence encodes CSAMSGTGGADTQYF.

This clonotype was observed at least ten times. The J gene is TRBJ1-1, the V gene TRBV5-1; D is unresolved. The CDR3 length is 14 residues. The V and J ends lost 0 bases and 3 bases respectively, with 9 bases between them. The V gene's germline CDR1 is SGHRS and CDR2 YFSETQ. For the CDR3, the DNA is TGCGCCAGCAGCTTGGGGACGGTCTACACTGAAGCTTTCTTT. Encoded protein: CASSLGTVYTEAFF.

This clonotype was detected only a few times. The chain couples TRBV5-1 to TRBJ2-7; D unresolved. Germline loops: CDR1 SGHRS, CDR2 YFSETQ. The CDR3 loop spans 13 amino acids. Between the trimmed V and J ends, which lost 2 bases and 2 bases, there was a span of 8 bases. CDR3 in DNA: TGCGCCAGCAGCTTCGGCGTAACCTACGAGCAGTACTTC. This codes for CASSFGVTYEQYF.

This clonotype was observed at least ten times. The chain joins TRBV4-2 to TRBJ1-2; weak D call: TRBD1 (6 bases). V gave up 0 bases and J gave up 4 bases, with 12 bases separating them. The CDR3 totals 15 residues. CDR1 and CDR2 from the germline V gene are LGHNA and YNFKEQ. The CDR3 loop is CASSQESGATYGYTF. For the CDR3, the DNA is TGTGCCAGCAGCCAAGAATCAGGGGCGACCTATGGCTACACCTTC.

This clonotype was recorded a few times. This chain uses TRBV2 with TRBJ2-3; D is perhaps TRBD2 (6 bases). The CDR3 runs to 14 residues. The germline V gene encodes CDR1 SNHLY and CDR2 FYNNEI. The V end was cut by 3 bases, the J end by 0 bases, with 7 bases between. The CDR3, as DNA: TGTGCCAGCAGTGAGGCGGGGAGCACAGATACGCAGTATTTT. It is translated as CASSEAGSTDTQYF.